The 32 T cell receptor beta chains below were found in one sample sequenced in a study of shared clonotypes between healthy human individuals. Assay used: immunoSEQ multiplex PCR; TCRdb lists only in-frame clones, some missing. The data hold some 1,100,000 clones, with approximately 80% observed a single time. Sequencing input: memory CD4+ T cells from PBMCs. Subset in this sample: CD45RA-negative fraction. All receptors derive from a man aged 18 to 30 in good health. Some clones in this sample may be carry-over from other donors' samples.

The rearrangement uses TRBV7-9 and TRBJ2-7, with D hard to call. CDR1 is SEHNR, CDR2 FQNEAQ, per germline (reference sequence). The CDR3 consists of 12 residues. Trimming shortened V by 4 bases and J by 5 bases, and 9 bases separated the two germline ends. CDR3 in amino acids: CASSSDQDEQYF. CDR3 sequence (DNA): TGTGCCAGCAGCTCCGACCAGGACGAGCAGTACTTC.

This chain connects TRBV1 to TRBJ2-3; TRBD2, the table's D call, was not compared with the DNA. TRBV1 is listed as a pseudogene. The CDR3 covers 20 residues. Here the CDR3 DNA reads TGCACCAGCAGCCAAGACAATCCCGCACAGACTAGCGGGAAATTGGGTACGCAGTATTTT. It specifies CTSSQDNPAQTSGKLGTQYF.

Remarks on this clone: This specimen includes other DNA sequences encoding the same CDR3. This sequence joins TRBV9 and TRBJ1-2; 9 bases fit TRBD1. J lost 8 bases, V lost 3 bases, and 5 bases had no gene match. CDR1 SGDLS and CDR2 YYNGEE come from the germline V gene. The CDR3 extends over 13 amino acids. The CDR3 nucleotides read TGTGCCAGCAGCGCACAGGGGGCGGGCGGCTACACCTTC. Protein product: CASSAQGAGGYTF.

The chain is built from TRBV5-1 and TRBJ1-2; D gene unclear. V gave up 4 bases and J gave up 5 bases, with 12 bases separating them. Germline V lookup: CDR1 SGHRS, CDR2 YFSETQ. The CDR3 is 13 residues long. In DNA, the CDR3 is TGCGCCAGCAGCGGGGAGACGGGATATGGCTACACCTTC. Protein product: CASSGETGYGYTF.

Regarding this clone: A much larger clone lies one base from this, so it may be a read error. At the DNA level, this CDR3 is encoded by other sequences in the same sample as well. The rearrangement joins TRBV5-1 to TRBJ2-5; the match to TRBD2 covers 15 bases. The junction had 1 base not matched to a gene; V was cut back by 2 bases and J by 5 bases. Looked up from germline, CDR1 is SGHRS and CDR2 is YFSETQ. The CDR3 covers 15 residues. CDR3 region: CASSFGLAGGETQYF. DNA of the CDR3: TGCGCCAGCAGCTTCGGACTAGCGGGAGGGGAGACCCAGTACTTC.

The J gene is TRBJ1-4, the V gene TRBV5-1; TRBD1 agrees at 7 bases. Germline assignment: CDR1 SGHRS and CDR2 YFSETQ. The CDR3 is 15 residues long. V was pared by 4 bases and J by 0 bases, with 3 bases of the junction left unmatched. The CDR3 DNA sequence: TGCGCCAGCAGCGGAGGGACAGCAACTAATGAAAAACTGTTTTTT. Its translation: CASSGGTATNEKLFF.

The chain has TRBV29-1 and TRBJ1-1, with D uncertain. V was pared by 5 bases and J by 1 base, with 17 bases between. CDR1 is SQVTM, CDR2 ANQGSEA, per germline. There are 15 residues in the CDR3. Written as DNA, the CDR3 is TGCAGCGTTCGGACCGCACCCCTAGGGAACACTGAAGCTTTCTTT. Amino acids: CSVRTAPLGNTEAFF.

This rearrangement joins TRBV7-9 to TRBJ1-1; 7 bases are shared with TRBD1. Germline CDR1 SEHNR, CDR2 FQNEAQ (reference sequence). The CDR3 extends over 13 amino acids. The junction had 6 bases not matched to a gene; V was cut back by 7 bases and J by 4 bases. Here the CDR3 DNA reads TGTGCCAGCACCACGCAGGGGGGCACTGAAGCTTTCTTT. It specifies CASTTQGGTEAFF.

The DNA of the CDR3 is TGTGCCAGCAGCGGCCGAACGTGGACCGGGGAGCTGTTTTTT. Amino acid sequence: CASSGRTWTGELFF. The chain uses TRBV9 and TRBJ2-2; D not certain. The CDR3 is 14 amino acids. V was clipped by 3 bases and J by 5 bases, with 11 bases between them. CDR1 is SGDLS, CDR2 YYNGEE, per germline.

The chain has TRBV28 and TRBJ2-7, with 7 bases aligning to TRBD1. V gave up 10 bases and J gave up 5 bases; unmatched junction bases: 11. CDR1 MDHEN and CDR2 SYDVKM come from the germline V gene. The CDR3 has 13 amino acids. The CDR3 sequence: CAIYRQGVHEQYF. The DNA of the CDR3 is TGTGCCATCTACCGACAGGGTGTCCACGAGCAGTACTTC.

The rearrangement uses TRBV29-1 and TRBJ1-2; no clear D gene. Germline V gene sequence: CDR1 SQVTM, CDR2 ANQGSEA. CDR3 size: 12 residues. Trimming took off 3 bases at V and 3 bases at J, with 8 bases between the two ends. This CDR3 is CSVEFDYYGYTF. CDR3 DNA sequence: TGCAGCGTTGAGTTCGATTACTATGGCTACACCTTC.

The CDR3 nucleotides read TGTGCCAGCAGTACGGTGGGTCGAGGAGCCGAAAAACTGTTTTTT. Translation: CASSTVGRGAEKLFF. This chain joins TRBV6-6 and TRBJ1-4; D gene ambiguous. With 5 bases removed from V and 8 bases from J, the gap between germline ends came to 18 bases. Germline CDR1 and CDR2: MNHNY and SVGAGI (reference sequence). This CDR3 is 15 amino acids long.

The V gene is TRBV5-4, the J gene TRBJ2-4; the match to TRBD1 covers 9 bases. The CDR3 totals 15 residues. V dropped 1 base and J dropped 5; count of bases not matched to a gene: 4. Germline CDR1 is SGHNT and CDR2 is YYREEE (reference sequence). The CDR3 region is CASSLRGQGQNIQYF. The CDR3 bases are TGTGCCAGCAGCTTGAGAGGACAGGGGCAAAACATTCAGTACTTC.

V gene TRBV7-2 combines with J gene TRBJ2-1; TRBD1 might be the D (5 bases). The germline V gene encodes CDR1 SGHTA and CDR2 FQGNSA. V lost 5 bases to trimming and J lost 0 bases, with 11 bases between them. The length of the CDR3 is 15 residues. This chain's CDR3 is CASSRQSSSYNEQFF. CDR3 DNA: TGTGCCAGCAGCCGACAGTCGTCCTCCTACAATGAGCAGTTCTTC.

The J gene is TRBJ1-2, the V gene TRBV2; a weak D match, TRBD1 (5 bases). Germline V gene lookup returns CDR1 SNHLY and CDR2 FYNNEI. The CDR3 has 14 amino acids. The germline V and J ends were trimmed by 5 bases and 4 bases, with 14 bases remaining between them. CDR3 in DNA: TGTGCCAGCAGTATAACCGGGACTACCTATGGCTACACCTTC. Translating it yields CASSITGTTYGYTF.

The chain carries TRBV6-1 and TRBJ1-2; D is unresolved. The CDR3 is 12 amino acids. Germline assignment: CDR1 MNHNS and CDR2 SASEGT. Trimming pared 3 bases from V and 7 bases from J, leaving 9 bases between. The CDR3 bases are TGTGCCAGCAGTGACACCGTATCTGGCTACACCTTC. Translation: CASSDTVSGYTF.

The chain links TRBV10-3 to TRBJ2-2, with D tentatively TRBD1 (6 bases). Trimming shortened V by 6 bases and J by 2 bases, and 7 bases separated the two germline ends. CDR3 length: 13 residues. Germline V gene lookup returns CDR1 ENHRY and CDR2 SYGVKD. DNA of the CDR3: TGTGCCATCAGCGGGACAAACACCGGGGAGCTGTTTTTT. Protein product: CAISGTNTGELFF.

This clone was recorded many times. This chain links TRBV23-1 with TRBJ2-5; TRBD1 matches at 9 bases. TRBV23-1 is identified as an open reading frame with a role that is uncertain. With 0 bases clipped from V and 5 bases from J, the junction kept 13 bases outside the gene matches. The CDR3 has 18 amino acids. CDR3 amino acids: CASSQSEFGDRAEETQYF. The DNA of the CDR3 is TGCGCCAGCAGTCAATCGGAGTTCGGGGACAGGGCAGAGGAGACCCAGTACTTC.

DNA for the CDR3: TGTGCCAGCAGCCTACGGGGACGGGAGAGGGAGAATGAGCAGTTCTTC. It codes for CASSLRGRERENEQFF. The J gene is TRBJ2-1, the V gene TRBV5-6; tentatively, D is TRBD2 (6 bases). V was trimmed by 4 bases and J by 7 bases, leaving 21 bases between them. The CDR3 is 16 amino acids. The germline gives CDR1 SGHDT, CDR2 YYEEEE.

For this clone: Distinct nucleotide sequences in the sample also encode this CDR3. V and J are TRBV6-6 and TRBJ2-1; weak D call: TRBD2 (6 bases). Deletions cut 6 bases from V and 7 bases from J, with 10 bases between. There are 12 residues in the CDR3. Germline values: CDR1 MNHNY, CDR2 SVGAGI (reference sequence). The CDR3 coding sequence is TGTGCCAGCAGCCCGGCGGGGAATGAGCAGTTCTTC. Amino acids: CASSPAGNEQFF.

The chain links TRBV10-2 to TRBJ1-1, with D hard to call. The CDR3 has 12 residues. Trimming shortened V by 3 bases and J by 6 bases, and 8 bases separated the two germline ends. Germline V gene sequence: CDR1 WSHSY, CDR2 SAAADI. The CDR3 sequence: CASSESWAEAFF. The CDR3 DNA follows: TGCGCCAGCAGTGAAAGTTGGGCTGAAGCTTTCTTT.

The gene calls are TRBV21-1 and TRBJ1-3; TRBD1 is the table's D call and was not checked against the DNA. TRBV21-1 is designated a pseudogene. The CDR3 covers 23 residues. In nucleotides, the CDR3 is TGTGCCAGCAGCAAAGTGCTCTTGCCCACCAGGGGCCTCCACGACCACTCTGGAAACACCATATATTTT. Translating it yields CASSKVLLPTRGLHDHSGNTIYF.

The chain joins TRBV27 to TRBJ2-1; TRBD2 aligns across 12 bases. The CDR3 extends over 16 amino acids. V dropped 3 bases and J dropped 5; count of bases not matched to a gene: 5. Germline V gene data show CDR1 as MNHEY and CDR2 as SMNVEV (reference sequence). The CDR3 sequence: CASSFSTSGRHNEQFF. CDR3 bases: TGTGCCAGCAGTTTCAGCACTAGCGGGAGGCACAATGAGCAGTTCTTC.

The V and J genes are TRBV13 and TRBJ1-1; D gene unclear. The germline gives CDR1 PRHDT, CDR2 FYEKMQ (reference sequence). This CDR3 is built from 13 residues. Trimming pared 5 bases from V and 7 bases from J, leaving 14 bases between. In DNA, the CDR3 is TGTGCCAGCAGCCCAATAGGAGCTTTTGAAGCTTTCTTT. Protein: CASSPIGAFEAFF.

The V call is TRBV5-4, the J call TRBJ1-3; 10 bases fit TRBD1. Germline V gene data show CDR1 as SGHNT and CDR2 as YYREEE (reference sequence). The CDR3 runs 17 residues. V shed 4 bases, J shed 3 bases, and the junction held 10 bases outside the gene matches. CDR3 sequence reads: CASSPRGGTGVGNTIYF. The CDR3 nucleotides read TGTGCCAGCAGCCCCCGGGGGGGGACAGGGGTTGGAAACACCATATATTTT.

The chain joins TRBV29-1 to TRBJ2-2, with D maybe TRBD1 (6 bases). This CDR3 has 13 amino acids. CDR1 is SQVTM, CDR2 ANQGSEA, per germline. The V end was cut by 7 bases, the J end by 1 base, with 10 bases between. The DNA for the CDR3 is TGCAGCGCTCCGGGACAGAACACCGGGGAGCTGTTTTTT. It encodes CSAPGQNTGELFF.

The CDR3 sequence is CASSQNRAGTGELFF. DNA for the CDR3: TGTGCCAGCAGCCAAAACAGGGCCGGCACCGGGGAGCTGTTTTTT. This chain links TRBV7-9 with TRBJ2-2, with TRBD1 as a possible D gene (6 bases). The V gene's germline CDR1 is SEHNR and CDR2 FQNEAQ (reference sequence). The CDR3 has 15 amino acids. Trimming stripped 5 bases from V and 4 bases from J, with 14 bases between.

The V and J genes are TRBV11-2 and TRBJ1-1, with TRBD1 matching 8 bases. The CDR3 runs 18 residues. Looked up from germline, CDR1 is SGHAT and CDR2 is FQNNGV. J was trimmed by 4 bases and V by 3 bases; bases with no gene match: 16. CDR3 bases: TGTGCCAGCAGCTTGTTGACTTCAAGGACAGGGATTATCACTGAAGCTTTCTTT. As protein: CASSLLTSRTGIITEAFF.

The CDR3 nucleotides read TGTGCCAGCAGCTCCCTAGCGGGAGCGAGAAATGAGCAGTTCTTC. It is translated as CASSSLAGARNEQFF. The genes are TRBV5-4 and TRBJ2-1, with 10 bases aligning to TRBD2. Unmatched junction bases numbered 7, after V lost 3 bases and J lost 7 bases. This CDR3 contains 15 residues. Germline assignment: CDR1 SGHNT and CDR2 YYREEE (reference sequence).

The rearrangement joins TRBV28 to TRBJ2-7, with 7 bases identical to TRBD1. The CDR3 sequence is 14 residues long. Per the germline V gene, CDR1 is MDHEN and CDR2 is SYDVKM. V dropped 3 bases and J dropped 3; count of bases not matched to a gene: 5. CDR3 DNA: TGTGCCAGCAGTTTGACAGGGATACTCTACGAGCAGTACTTC. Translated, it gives CASSLTGILYEQYF. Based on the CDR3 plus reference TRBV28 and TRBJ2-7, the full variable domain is DVKVTQSSRYLVKRTGEKVFLECVQDMDHENMFWYRQDPGLGLRLIYFSYDVKMKEKGDIPEGYSVSREKKERFSLILESASTNQTSMYLCASSLTGILYEQYFGPGTRLTVT.

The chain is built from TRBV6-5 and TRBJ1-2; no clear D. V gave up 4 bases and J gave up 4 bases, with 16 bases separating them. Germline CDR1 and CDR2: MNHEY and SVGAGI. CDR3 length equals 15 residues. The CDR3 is CASSSPAAGGYGYTF. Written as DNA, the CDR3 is TGTGCCAGCAGTTCCCCGGCGGCGGGAGGCTATGGCTACACCTTC.

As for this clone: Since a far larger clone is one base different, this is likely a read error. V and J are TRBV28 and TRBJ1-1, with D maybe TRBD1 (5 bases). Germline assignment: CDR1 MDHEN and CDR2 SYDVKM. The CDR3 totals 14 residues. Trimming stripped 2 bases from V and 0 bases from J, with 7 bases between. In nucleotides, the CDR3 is TGTGCCAGCAGTTTACACAGGATGAACACTGAAGCTTTCTTT. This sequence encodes CASSLHRMNTEAFF.